The T cell receptor beta chain described here comes from a study of spatial heterogeneity in lung cancer. TCRdb reanalysed the 5' RACE reads using MiXCR and keeps one entry per CDR3 protein. The sample contains almost 75,000 distinct CDR3 sequences, more than 10% of which appear only once. Time point of the sample: sample taken at primary tumor resection. Unsorted samples of tumor, nontumor lung or frozen PBMC had their whole RNA sequenced. This CDR3 is built from 15 residues. Trimming stripped 2 bases from V and 7 bases from J, with 15 bases between. The germline CDR1 and CDR2 sequences are LGHDT and YNNKEL (reference sequence).

The origin of this receptor is a male donor with early-stage non-small cell lung cancer. This chain joins TRBV3-1 and TRBJ2-1; D unresolved. The sequencing here drew on PBMCs, taken at surgery. The CDR3 nucleotides read TGTGCCAGCAGCCAAAGGGCGGCCGGTTTTAATGAGCAGTTCTTC. Translation gives CASSQRAAGFNEQFF.